This TCR beta chain was sequenced in a study of T cells after yellow fever vaccination. About the research overall: Libraries from low-cell-number fractions were prepared with the SMART-Seq v4 Ultra Low Input RNA kit.

General study results and limits: The presence of abundant clonotypes contaminating from the bulk population was possible in FACS-sorted repertoires. Most clones from primary vaccination resurfaced after the booster (about 96% CD4, around 91% CD8).

For TCR, cDNA came from 5'RACE template switching, which added a universal primer site and UMIs. TCRdb re-called the 5' RACE reads with MiXCR, one entry per CDR3 protein. Altogether 300,000 to 400,000 distinct CDR3 sequences are present, about 8.7% being singletons, with the ten largest covering around 17%. The sample holds many counts of this clonotype. The target antigen is unknown. The CDR3 is 14 amino acids. Unmatched junction bases numbered 8, after V lost 6 bases and J lost 4 bases. The germline V gene encodes CDR1 DFQATT and CDR2 SNEGSKA (reference sequence). The TCR was taken from a man aged 18 to 35 who received the YFV17D yellow fever vaccine. This chain joins TRBV20-1 and TRBJ2-5; the match to TRBD1 covers 10 bases. The sequencing here drew on PBMCs, taken on the day of the first yellow fever vaccination. CDR3 in amino acids: CSADRGRVSETQYF. DNA for the CDR3: TGCAGTGCCGACAGGGGGCGCGTGTCAGAGACCCAGTACTTC.